This is a list of T cell receptor beta chains from one sample in a study of blood T cell repertoires in COVID-19. Produced via immunoSEQ multiplex PCR; TCRdb's table is partial and in-frame only. The sample lists 250,000 or so clones; about 91% were seen once. The material sequenced was peripheral blood. These receptor sequences come from a woman under 40 with COVID-19, enrolled during active disease. Both conserved end residues are part of each CDR3. D genes are given only for firm matches. The size entry is marked missing in some rows and otherwise reads once, few, many or a size class.

>16|TRBV5-1|TRBJ2-3|NA|TRBD1
CASSLADRALTDTQYF
TGCGCCAGCAGCTTGGCGGACAGGGCCCTCACAGATACGCAGTATTTT
>17|TRBV7-9|TRBJ1-3|NA|NA
CASSPYGQPTSGNTIYF
TGTGCCAGCAGCCCGTATGGACAGCCTACCTCTGGAAACACCATATATTTT
>15|TRBV5-1|TRBJ1-1|few|TRBD1
CASSLSGQGDTEAFF
TGCGCCAGCAGCTTGTCGGGACAGGGTGACACTGAAGCTTTCTTT
>13|TRBV12-3/TRBV12-4|TRBJ1-1|NA|NA
CASSLRANTEAFF
TGTGCCAGCAGTTTGAGGGCGAACACTGAAGCTTTCTTT
>12|TRBV6-2/TRBV6-3|TRBJ1-2|NA|NA
CASSTGGYGYTF
TGTGCCAGCAGTACCGGAGGGTATGGCTACACCTTC
>15|TRBV7-9|TRBJ2-5|few|TRBD2
CASSLAGRDGETQYF
TGTGCCAGCAGCTTAGCGGGGAGGGACGGGGAGACCCAGTACTTC
>14|TRBV30|TRBJ1-5|NA|NA
CAWSPQGFNQPQHF
TGTGCCTGGAGCCCGCAGGGCTTCAATCAGCCCCAGCATTTT
>18|TRBV5-1|TRBJ2-2|NA|TRBD2
CASSLAPSGGANTGELFF
TGCGCCAGCAGCTTGGCCCCCAGCGGGGGAGCGAACACCGGGGAGCTGTTTTTT
>13|TRBV6-5|TRBJ2-1|NA|NA
CASSTYRYNEQFF
TGTGCCAGCAGCACTTACAGGTACAATGAGCAGTTCTTC
>14|TRBV30|TRBJ2-1|NA|TRBD1
CAWGRDRGDNEQFF
TGTGCCTGGGGAAGAGACAGGGGTGACAATGAGCAGTTCTTC
>15|TRBV19|TRBJ1-1|NA|NA
CASLRIGGLITEAFF
TGTGCCAGTCTTCGGATCGGGGGGCTGATCACTGAAGCTTTCTTT
>14|TRBV6-4|TRBJ1-1|NA|TRBD1
CASKSDREISEAFF
TGTGCCAGCAAGAGTGACAGGGAGATTTCTGAAGCTTTCTTT
>13|TRBV6-5|TRBJ1-2|NA|NA
CASSYSILSGYTF
TGTGCCAGCAGTTACTCAATTCTGTCCGGCTACACCTTC
>19|TRBV16|TRBJ2-5|NA|TRBD1
CASSQYTAQGQNIQETQYF
TGTGCCAGCAGCCAATATACCGCTCAGGGACAGAACATCCAAGAGACCCAGTACTTC